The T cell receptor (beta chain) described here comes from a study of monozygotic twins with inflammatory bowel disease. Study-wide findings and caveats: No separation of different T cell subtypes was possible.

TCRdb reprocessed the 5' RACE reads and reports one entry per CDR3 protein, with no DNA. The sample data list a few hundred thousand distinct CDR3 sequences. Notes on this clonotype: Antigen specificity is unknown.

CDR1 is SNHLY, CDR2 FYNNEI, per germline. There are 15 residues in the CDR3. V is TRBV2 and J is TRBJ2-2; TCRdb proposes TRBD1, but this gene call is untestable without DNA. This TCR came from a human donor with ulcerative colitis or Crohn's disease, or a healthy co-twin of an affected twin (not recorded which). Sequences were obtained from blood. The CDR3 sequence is CASTAQGVNTGELFF.